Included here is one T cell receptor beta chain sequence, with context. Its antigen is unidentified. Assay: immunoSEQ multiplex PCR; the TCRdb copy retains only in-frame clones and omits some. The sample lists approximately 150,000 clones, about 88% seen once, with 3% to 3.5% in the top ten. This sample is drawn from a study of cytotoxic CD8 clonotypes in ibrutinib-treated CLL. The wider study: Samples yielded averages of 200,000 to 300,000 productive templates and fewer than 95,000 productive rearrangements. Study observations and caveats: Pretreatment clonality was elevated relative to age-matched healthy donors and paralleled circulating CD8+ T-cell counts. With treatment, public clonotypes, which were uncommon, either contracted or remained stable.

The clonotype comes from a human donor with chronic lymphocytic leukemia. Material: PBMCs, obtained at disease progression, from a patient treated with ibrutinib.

The DNA for the CDR3 is TGTGCCAGCAGCTTGGATGGGACAGGGATTTTCACTCGGAGCTACACCTTC. The encoded protein is CASSLDGTGIFTRSYTF. V and J are TRBV5-4 and TRBJ1-2; 9 bases fit TRBD1. The germline CDR1 and CDR2 sequences are SGHNT and YYREEE (reference sequence). The CDR3 contains 17 residues. Trimming at V came to 0 bases and at J to 9 bases, leaving 15 bases not matched to a gene.